Listed below are T cell receptor beta chains from one sample, sequenced in a study of cytomegalovirus exposure and HLA in healthy donors. Assay: immunoSEQ multiplex PCR; the TCRdb copy retains only in-frame clones and omits some. This table holds some 120,000 clones. Sequenced: PBMCs. Receptors were obtained from a young man in good health and CMV-seronegative. The conserved cysteine and the conserved F or W are not part of the CDR3 here.

j_call: TRBJ2-3
v_call: TRBV6-6
cdr3_aa: ASSYQLATTDTQY

j_call: -
v_call: TRBV5-4
cdr3_aa: ASSDGTSPEQY

j_call: TRBJ2-5
v_call: TRBV7-3
cdr3_aa: ASSPGAGRETQY

j_call: TRBJ1-1
v_call: TRBV11-2
cdr3_aa: ASSPAGGTEAF

j_call: TRBJ1-5
v_call: TRBV5-1
cdr3_aa: ASSLGQGTGPQH

j_call: TRBJ2-1
v_call: TRBV14
cdr3_aa: ASSQGDRGFWYEQF

j_call: TRBJ1-1
v_call: TRBV5-1
cdr3_aa: ASTRGTDTEAF

j_call: TRBJ2-2
v_call: TRBV5-4
cdr3_aa: ASSSIAGGSNTGELF

j_call: TRBJ2-7
v_call: TRBV7-9
cdr3_aa: ASSAQGYEQY

j_call: TRBJ2-1
v_call: TRBV29-1
cdr3_aa: SVGLAYNEQF

j_call: TRBJ2-3
v_call: TRBV5-4
cdr3_aa: ASSLASGDTDTQY

j_call: TRBJ2-5
v_call: TRBV20-1
cdr3_aa: SAQQQETQY

j_call: TRBJ2-3
v_call: TRBV5-1
cdr3_aa: ASSSTTSGSTDTQY

j_call: TRBJ2-1
v_call: TRBV4-2
cdr3_aa: ASSQDDWSSYNEQF

j_call: TRBJ1-2
v_call: TRBV28
cdr3_aa: ASSLWTGPNYGYT

j_call: TRBJ2-1
v_call: TRBV28
cdr3_aa: ASSLRDRGPYNEQF

j_call: TRBJ2-1
v_call: TRBV9
cdr3_aa: ASTLTAGKRGEQF

j_call: TRBJ2-6
v_call: TRBV28
cdr3_aa: ASSRDRVSGANVLT

j_call: TRBJ2-5
v_call: TRBV2
cdr3_aa: ASSRQGLAGGPYQETQY

j_call: TRBJ1-6
v_call: TRBV6-1
cdr3_aa: ASSEVGGYNSPLH

j_call: TRBJ1-4
v_call: TRBV6-1
cdr3_aa: ASTEGAAGELF

j_call: TRBJ1-2
v_call: TRBV7-3
cdr3_aa: ASSLLHSLIPDKNYGYT

j_call: TRBJ1-5
v_call: TRBV7-9
cdr3_aa: ASRASAAGQPQH

j_call: TRBJ1-5
v_call: TRBV13
cdr3_aa: ASSIRQGDSNQPQH

j_call: TRBJ2-3
v_call: TRBV7-3
cdr3_aa: ASSLLGTGTDTQY

j_call: TRBJ2-7
v_call: TRBV6-5
cdr3_aa: ASSYPTGGINEQY

j_call: TRBJ1-4
v_call: TRBV30
cdr3_aa: AWSNRVGEKLF

j_call: TRBJ1-4
v_call: TRBV19
cdr3_aa: ASSLMDSRNEKLF

j_call: TRBJ1-1
v_call: TRBV7-9
cdr3_aa: ASSLAGEYMNTEAF

j_call: TRBJ1-5
v_call: TRBV2
cdr3_aa: ASRGQGGNQPQH

j_call: -
v_call: TRBV7-6
cdr3_aa: ASSFRTERSYEQY

j_call: TRBJ2-7
v_call: TRBV5-5
cdr3_aa: ASSLDSFSYEQY

j_call: TRBJ2-5
v_call: TRBV15
cdr3_aa: ATGTGGNSRETQY

j_call: TRBJ1-5
v_call: TRBV7-2
cdr3_aa: ASSLRGQGNQPQH

j_call: TRBJ2-7
v_call: TRBV7-9
cdr3_aa: ASSFEMDSSYEQY

j_call: TRBJ1-2
v_call: TRBV6-9
cdr3_aa: ASSSQAGVGYGYT

j_call: TRBJ1-5
v_call: TRBV2
cdr3_aa: ASSESGYNQPQH

j_call: TRBJ2-3
v_call: TRBV9
cdr3_aa: ASSVDGRLASTDTQY

j_call: TRBJ2-3
v_call: TRBV6-6
cdr3_aa: ASTPRGDTQY

j_call: TRBJ2-2
v_call: TRBV27
cdr3_aa: ASSFWGGNTGELF

j_call: TRBJ2-7
v_call: TRBV19
cdr3_aa: ASSITRGYEQY

j_call: TRBJ1-3
v_call: TRBV9
cdr3_aa: ASSDRQGTGNTIY

j_call: TRBJ2-1
v_call: TRBV20-1
cdr3_aa: SALQGGHGF

j_call: TRBJ2-7
v_call: TRBV7-9
cdr3_aa: ASSSPTGNYEQY